This T cell receptor beta chain was documented in a study of blood T cell repertoires in COVID-19. As for the study in general: COVID-19 samples, acute and convalescent, were from the United States, Italy and Spain. PBMCs, B-cell-depleted T cells, or T cells were the source of the cDNA or gDNA that made up the material.

This CDR3 is built from 17 residues. Germline loops: CDR1 MNHEY, CDR2 SVGEGT. J gave up 6 bases and V 2 bases, and 7 bases lay outside the gene matches. TCRdb's copy holds only in-frame clones and misses some; the assay was immunoSEQ multiplex PCR. The data contain roughly 120,000 clones, approximately 82% of them singletons. The source of this sequence is a woman of 80 years or more with active or convalescent COVID-19. V usage is TRBV6-2 or TRBV6-3 and J usage is TRBJ2-3, with TRBD2 identical over 14 bases. Sequenced material: peripheral blood. The CDR3 sequence: CASSYGGLAGEVDTQYF. DNA of the CDR3: TGTGCCAGCAGTTACGGGGGACTAGCGGGAGAGGTGGATACGCAGTATTTT.